The 26 T cell receptor beta chains given below trace back to one sample, sequenced in a study of early T cells in non-severe SARS-CoV-2 infection. TCRdb fed the 5' RACE reads into MiXCR, producing one record per CDR3 protein. The data contain 75,000 to 100,000 distinct CDR3 sequences, over 13% of them singletons. Sequences were obtained from whole blood. Source of these receptors: an adult who was a healthcare worker with PCR-confirmed SARS-CoV-2 infection or an uninfected control (not recorded which).

This clonotype showed up many times. The chain employs TRBV29-1 and TRBJ2-7; perhaps TRBD1 as D (6 bases). Germline V gene sequence: CDR1 SQVTM, CDR2 ANQGSEA. V was clipped by 0 bases and J by 0 bases, with 12 bases between them. The CDR3 covers 15 residues. DNA for the CDR3: TGCAGCGTTGAAGACGTCCAGACAGGCTCCTACGAGCAGTACTTC. This sequence encodes CSVEDVQTGSYEQYF.

In this sample, this clonotype turned up a few times. The chain employs TRBV12-5 and TRBJ2-1; D may be TRBD2 (5 bases). The length of the CDR3 is 17 residues. CDR1 is LGHNT, CDR2 FRNRAP, per germline. V was trimmed by 6 bases and J by 0 bases, leaving 18 bases between them. The CDR3, as DNA: TGTGCTAGTGGACCGCCTGGGAGCGTGAGCTCCTACAATGAGCAGTTCTTC. This codes for CASGPPGSVSSYNEQFF.

This clonotype has a handful of counts. CDR3 sequence reads: CASSLSLTEAFF. The CDR3 region has the DNA TGTGCCAGCAGCTTATCCCTCACTGAAGCTTTCTTT. The chain is built from TRBV11-2 and TRBJ1-1; no reliable D call. CDR1 SGHAT and CDR2 FQNNGV come from the germline V gene. V lost 2 bases to trimming and J lost 4 bases, with 5 bases between them. This CDR3 spans 12 amino acids.

To note about this clonotype: A much larger clone differs by one base, so this may be a read error. The V call is TRBV6-2 or TRBV6-3, the J call TRBJ2-5; D not certain. Per the germline V gene, CDR1 is MNHEY and CDR2 is SVGEGT. V was clipped by 4 bases and J by 6 bases, with 9 bases between them. The CDR3 contains 12 residues. CDR3 DNA sequence: TGTGCCAGCAGTTCTGCAGTGAAGACCCAGTACTTC. Its translation: CASSSAVKTQYF.

This clonotype was seen ten or more times. This chain links TRBV6-5 with TRBJ2-7, with TRBD2 as a possible D gene (7 bases). Germline CDR1 reads MNHEY; CDR2 reads SVGAGI. V was shortened by 0 bases and J by 1 base, with 13 bases between the two germline ends. The CDR3 consists of 16 residues. CDR3 amino acids: CASSYSSEGGSYEQYF. CDR3 DNA sequence: TGTGCCAGCAGTTACTCGTCCGAGGGGGGGTCCTACGAGCAGTACTTC.

This clonotype was counted a few times. The rearrangement joins TRBV29-1 to TRBJ2-7, with a possible D match to TRBD2 (5 bases). The CDR3 length is 15 residues. Trimming took 4 bases from V and 2 from J, leaving 18 bases between them. Germline lookup yields CDR1 SQVTM and CDR2 ANQGSEA. CDR3 loop: CSVGGKINPPYEQYF. CDR3 DNA sequence: TGCAGCGTTGGAGGGAAGATAAATCCGCCCTACGAGCAGTACTTC.

The V gene is TRBV6-1, the J gene TRBJ1-3; no clear D. The CDR3 runs 15 residues. From germline, CDR1 is MNHNS and CDR2 SASEGT. The germline V and J ends were trimmed by 2 bases and 0 bases, with 8 bases remaining between them. CDR3 loop: CASSELNASGNTIYF. The CDR3 DNA is TGTGCCAGCAGTGAACTCAATGCCTCTGGAAACACCATATATTTT.

On this clonotype itself: Relative to the germline gene, one junction end is altered; a read error may explain this. V usage is TRBV5-8 and J usage is TRBJ2-6; D not resolved. Germline lookup yields CDR1 SGHTS and CDR2 YDEGEE. This CDR3 is built from 19 residues. The CDR3 sequence: CVSSLVSSYALSGANVLTF. The CDR3 DNA reads TGTGTCAGCAGCTTGGTGTCATCCTACGCCCTCTCTGGGGCCAACGTCCTGACTTTC.

This chain uses TRBV6-1 with TRBJ2-1, with TRBD2 as a possible D gene (6 bases). This CDR3 region has 14 residues. The germline V gene has CDR1 MNHNS and CDR2 SASEGT. Trimming took 4 bases from V and 4 from J, leaving 11 bases between them. CDR3 amino acids: CASSARREYNEQFF. In nucleotides, the CDR3 is TGTGCCAGCAGTGCCAGACGGGAGTACAATGAGCAGTTCTTC.

The rearrangement joins TRBV7-9 to TRBJ2-1, with a tentative D call TRBD2 (6 bases). Between the trimmed V and J ends, which lost 3 bases and 1 base, there was a span of 16 bases. The CDR3 consists of 17 residues. Germline V gene sequence: CDR1 SEHNR, CDR2 FQNEAQ (reference sequence). The CDR3 sequence is CASSLGGPDASYNEQFF. DNA of the CDR3: TGTGCCAGCAGCTTGGGAGGCCCGGACGCATCCTACAATGAGCAGTTCTTC.

The sample holds many counts of this clonotype. The chain links TRBV5-1 to TRBJ1-2, with TRBD1 matching 8 bases. CDR1 is SGHRS, CDR2 YFSETQ, per germline. J gave up 3 bases and V 0 bases, and 4 bases lay outside the gene matches. CDR3 length equals 15 residues. The CDR3 here is CASSLDRGIDYGYTF. CDR3 DNA sequence: TGCGCCAGCAGCTTGGACAGGGGGATCGACTATGGCTACACCTTC.

This sequence joins TRBV18 and TRBJ2-1, with 11 positions matching TRBD2. In germline, CDR1 is KGHSH, CDR2 LQKENI. After removal of 2 bases from V and 4 bases from J, the junction contained 4 bases not matched to a gene. This CDR3 has 16 residues. CDR3 in DNA: TGTGCCAGCTCACCATCCGGGACTAGCGGATACAATGAGCAGTTCTTC. Protein sequence: CASSPSGTSGYNEQFF.

This clonotype showed up just a few times. The rearrangement uses TRBV7-9 and TRBJ2-2; no definite D call. Trimming cost V 2 bases and J 3 bases, with 7 bases left between them. The CDR3 loop spans 14 amino acids. In germline, CDR1 is SEHNR, CDR2 FQNEAQ (reference sequence). The CDR3 reads CASSLRVDTGELFF. The CDR3 coding sequence is TGTGCCAGCAGCTTAAGGGTGGACACCGGGGAGCTGTTTTTT. The full variable domain, in which reference TRBV7-9 and TRBJ2-2 provide the parts outside the CDR3, is DTGVSQNPRHKITKRGQNVTFRCDPISEHNRLYWYRQTLGQGPEFLTYFQNEAQLEKSRLLSDRFSAERPKGSFSTLEIQRTEQGDSAMYLCASSLRVDTGELFFGEGSRLTVL.

This clonotype was recorded at least ten times. The rearrangement joins TRBV15 to TRBJ2-7; TRBD2 might be the D (5 bases). CDR1 and CDR2 from the germline V gene are LNHNV and YYDKDF (reference sequence). This CDR3 is built from 12 residues. Trimming shortened V by 0 bases and J by 7 bases, and 7 bases separated the two germline ends. Here the CDR3 DNA reads TGTGCCACCAGCAGAGATCGGGGAGAGCAGTACTTC. Translated: CATSRDRGEQYF.

This clonotype appeared a few times. V gene TRBV29-1 combines with J gene TRBJ2-2, with a weak D call TRBD1 (5 bases). In germline, CDR1 is SQVTM, CDR2 ANQGSEA. Trimming shortened V by 0 bases and J by 5 bases, and 10 bases separated the two germline ends. The CDR3 has 14 amino acids. The DNA of the CDR3 is TGCAGCGTTGAAGATCCTTCAGGGACCGGGGAGCTGTTTTTT. It translates to CSVEDPSGTGELFF.

V gene TRBV10-3 combines with J gene TRBJ2-1, with 7 bases identical to TRBD1. The CDR3 is 12 amino acids. Germline assignment: CDR1 ENHRY and CDR2 SYGVKD. Trimming at V came to 10 bases and at J to 5 bases, leaving 5 bases not matched to a gene. CDR3 bases: TGTGCCAGCAGACAGGGAAACAATGAGCAGTTCTTC. Translating it yields CASRQGNNEQFF.

This chain joins TRBV9 and TRBJ2-3, with a possible D match to TRBD2 (5 bases). V was clipped by 0 bases and J by 1 base, with 9 bases between them. The CDR3 is 15 residues long. In germline, CDR1 is SGDLS, CDR2 YYNGEE. The CDR3, as DNA: TGTGCCAGCAGCGTAGAACCCGGGGGCACAGATACGCAGTATTTT. It codes for CASSVEPGGTDTQYF. Based on the CDR3 plus reference TRBV9 and TRBJ2-3, the full variable domain is DSGVTQTPKHLITATGQRVTLRCSPRSGDLSVYWYQQSLDQGLQFLIQYYNGEERAKGNILERFSAQQFPDLHSELNLSSLELGDSALYFCASSVEPGGTDTQYFGPGTRLTVL.

The V call is TRBV7-9, the J call TRBJ2-7; 9 bases match TRBD1. There are 13 residues in the CDR3. V gave up 3 bases and J gave up 5 bases; unmatched junction bases: 2. Germline V gene lookup returns CDR1 SEHNR and CDR2 FQNEAQ (reference sequence). As DNA, the CDR3 is TGTGCCAGCAGCTTCCGGACAGGGGACGAGCAGTACTTC. Amino acids: CASSFRTGDEQYF.

This clonotype came up many times. The chain links TRBV5-4 to TRBJ1-6; D remains unclear. The germline V gene has CDR1 SGHNT and CDR2 YYREEE (reference sequence). V lost 5 bases, J lost 7 bases, and 13 bases lay in between. This CDR3 is built from 14 residues. The CDR3: CASSKPKPNSPLHF. The CDR3 nucleotides are TGTGCCAGCAGTAAGCCAAAGCCGAATTCACCCCTCCACTTT.

The CDR3 sequence: CASSLETSGSWNEQFF. Here the CDR3 DNA reads TGCGCCAGCAGCTTAGAAACTAGCGGGAGTTGGAATGAGCAGTTCTTC. The V gene is TRBV5-1, the J gene TRBJ2-1, with 11 bases lining up with TRBD2. This CDR3 has 16 residues. Trimming took 2 bases from V and 7 from J; bases not matched to a gene: 8. Germline-derived CDR1 and CDR2 are SGHRS and YFSETQ.

This clonotype was detected a few times. J is TRBJ2-5 and V is TRBV19; the match to TRBD2 covers 8 bases. In germline, CDR1 is LNHDA, CDR2 SQIVND (reference sequence). The junction had 8 bases not matched to a gene; V was cut back by 3 bases and J by 5 bases. CDR3 length: 15 amino acids. The CDR3 nucleotides read TGTGCCAGTAGTATGAGGGGCAGCGGGAGCGAGACCCAGTACTTC. This encodes CASSMRGSGSETQYF.

This clonotype was counted between two and nine times. This chain joins TRBV11-2 and TRBJ1-3; 7 bases match TRBD1. Looked up from germline, CDR1 is SGHAT and CDR2 is FQNNGV. The CDR3 is made up of 15 amino acids. J gave up 2 bases and V 4 bases, and 5 bases lay outside the gene matches. CDR3 protein: CASSSQGVTGNTIYF. CDR3 coding DNA: TGTGCCAGCAGCTCCCAGGGGGTCACTGGAAACACCATATATTTT. The variable domain in full, completed from reference TRBV11-2 and TRBJ1-3, reads EAGVAQSPRYKIIEKRQSVAFWCNPISGHATLYWYQQILGQGPKLLIQFQNNGVVDDSQLPKDRFSAERLKGVDSTLKIQPAKLEDSAVYLCASSSQGVTGNTIYFGEGSWLTVV.

The gene calls are TRBV29-1 and TRBJ2-7; the match to TRBD1 covers 8 bases. Per the germline V gene, CDR1 is SQVTM and CDR2 is ANQGSEA. V lost 2 bases to trimming and J lost 3 bases; unmatched junction nucleotides: 6. The length of the CDR3 is 14 residues. The CDR3 nucleotides read TGCAGCGTTGAAAACAGGGGGTCGAGCTACGAGCAGTACTTC. Translating it yields CSVENRGSSYEQYF.

The chain carries TRBV3-1 and TRBJ2-6; D gene unclear. CDR1 is LGHDT, CDR2 YNNKEL, per germline (reference sequence). This CDR3 is built from 14 residues. Trimming cost V 5 bases and J 0 bases, with 5 bases left between them. CDR3 DNA sequence: TGTGCCAGCAGCTCCCTCTCTGGGGCCAACGTCCTGACTTTC. It encodes CASSSLSGANVLTF. Drawing the rest from reference TRBV3-1 and TRBJ2-6, the complete variable domain is DTAVSQTPKYLVTQMGNDKSIKCEQNLGHDTMYWYKQDSKKFLKIMFSYNNKELIINETVPNRFSPKSPDKAHLNLHINSLELGDSAVYFCASSSLSGANVLTFGAGSRLTVL.

The chain uses TRBV2 and TRBJ2-5; possible D gene TRBD2, 5 bases. The CDR3 spans 12 residues. V dropped 8 bases and J dropped 5 bases, with 12 bases sitting between them. CDR1 and CDR2 (germline): SNHLY, FYNNEI. CDR3: CASESSTETQYF. The CDR3 DNA is TGTGCCAGCGAGTCTAGCACGGAGACCCAGTACTTC.

This clonotype is a singleton in its sample. J is TRBJ2-5 and V is TRBV29-1; D remains unclear. Trimming stripped 4 bases from V and 12 bases from J, with 15 bases between. Per germline, CDR1 SQVTM and CDR2 ANQGSEA. The CDR3 totals 11 residues. The DNA for the CDR3 is TGCAGCGTTGCCCAGGACGTCGTTAAGTACTTC. This encodes CSVAQDVVKYF. The entire variable domain, with the rest obtained from reference TRBV29-1 and TRBJ2-5, is as follows: SAVISQKPSRDICQRGTSLTIQCQVDSQVTMMFWYRQQPGQSLTLIATANQGSEATYESGFVIDKFPISRPNLTFSTLTVSNMSPEDSSIYLCSVAQDVVKYFGPGTRLLVL.